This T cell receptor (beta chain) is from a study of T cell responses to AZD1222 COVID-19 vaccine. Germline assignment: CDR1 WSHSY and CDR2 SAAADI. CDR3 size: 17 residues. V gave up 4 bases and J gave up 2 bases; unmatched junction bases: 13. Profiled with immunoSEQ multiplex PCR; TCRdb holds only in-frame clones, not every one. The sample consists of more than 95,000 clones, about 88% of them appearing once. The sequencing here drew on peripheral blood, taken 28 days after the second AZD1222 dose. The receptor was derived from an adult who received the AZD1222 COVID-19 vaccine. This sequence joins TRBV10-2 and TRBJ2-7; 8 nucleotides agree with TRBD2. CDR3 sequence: CASSGNQLAVKTYEQYF. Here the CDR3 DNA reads TGCGCCAGCAGTGGGAATCAACTAGCGGTAAAGACCTACGAGCAGTACTTC.